This entry features one T cell receptor (beta chain) sequence. In the original workflow: Reference gene primer amplification in the assay estimated nucleated cell counts. This table comes from immunoSEQ multiplex PCR, and its TCRdb copy is limited to in-frame clones, with some not included. V and J calls and clone size are those listed in that table; D and trimming were worked out from the DNA. The sample carries about 100,000 clones, about 84% recorded once. V gave up 7 bases and J gave up 1 base, with 10 bases separating them. This CDR3 has 13 amino acids. This entry is derived from a study of blood T cell repertoires in COVID-19. Study-level information: Acute and convalescent COVID-19 samples came from the United States, Italy and Spain.

The V and J genes are TRBV12-3 or TRBV12-4 and TRBJ1-1; possible D gene TRBD1, 6 bases. The receptor was isolated from a man in his sixties with acute or convalescent COVID-19. Source material: peripheral blood. In nucleotides, the CDR3 is TGTGCCAGCACCCTACAGGGGAACACTGAAGCTTTCTTT. Protein: CASTLQGNTEAFF.